This is a list of T cell receptor beta chains from one sample in a study of cytomegalovirus exposure and HLA in healthy donors. The repertoire was sequenced with immunoSEQ multiplex PCR; TCRdb's copy has only in-frame clones and lacks some. Found here are around 170,000 clones, more than 65% of them singletons; the top ten hold about 2.5%. Sequencing was carried out using PBMCs. All receptors come from a woman aged 25 to 39 in good health and CMV-seropositive. CDR3s include the opening cysteine and the closing phenylalanine or tryptophan. The order of the fields is D gene, clone size, V gene, J gene, CDR3 DNA, CDR3 protein. D genes are given only for firm matches. Part of the rows lack a size; the others show once, few, many or a class for expanded clones.

TRBD1	.	TRBV5-1	TRBJ2-7	TGCGCCAGCAGCTTCGGGACAGGGACCTACGAGCAGTACTTC	CASSFGTGTYEQYF
.	.	TRBV2	TRBJ1-4	TGTGCCAGCAGTTTTTGGGTCTTGGCGCGGACTAATGAAAAACTGTTTTTT	CASSFWVLARTNEKLFF
.	.	TRBV28	TRBJ2-7	TGTGCCAGTATAAGGCAGGGGTCTTCCTACGAGCAGTACTTC	CASIRQGSSYEQYF
.	.	TRBV5-1	TRBJ1-4	TGCGCCAGCAGCTTGTCCAAGGGGCCCAGTTCAAATGAAAAACTGTTTTTT	CASSLSKGPSSNEKLFF
TRBD1	once	TRBV28	TRBJ1-1	TGTGCCAGCAGTCTTATACAGGGGGGTACTGAAGCTTTCTTT	CASSLIQGGTEAFF
TRBD1	.	TRBV7-8	TRBJ1-5	TGTGCCAGCAGCGACAGGGGCAATCAGCCCCAGCATTTT	CASSDRGNQPQHF
.	.	TRBV19	TRBJ2-1	TGTGCCAGCGCGTTGGCGGCGGGGCGACAGTGGCAGTTCTTC	CASALAAGRQWQFF
TRBD1	.	TRBV4-3	TRBJ2-7	TGCGCCAGCAGCCAAGACAGGGGGTCGTCTAGCTCCTACGAGCAGTACTTC	CASSQDRGSSSSYEQYF
TRBD1	.	TRBV6-5	TRBJ1-2	TGTGCCAGCACTCCCGACAGGGGGTCCTATGGCTACACCTTC	CASTPDRGSYGYTF
TRBD1	.	TRBV19	TRBJ1-2	TGTGCCAGCTCACGACAGGGGATCTATGGCTACACCTTC	CASSRQGIYGYTF
TRBD1	few	TRBV18	TRBJ2-5	TGTGCCAGCTCACGGGCGGGACAGGGAGGAGAGACCCAGTACTTC	CASSRAGQGGETQYF
.	.	TRBV7-8	TRBJ2-3	TGTGCCAGCAGCTTAGCGCGGCCAGATACGCAGTATTTT	CASSLARPDTQYF
.	.	TRBV4-1	TRBJ2-7	TGCGCCAGCAGCCAAGATCGGGGGCAGGGGGTCGACGAGCAGTACTTC	CASSQDRGQGVDEQYF
TRBD2	few	TRBV11-3	TRBJ2-2	TGTGCCAGCAGCTTAAGGACTAGCGGGGGCCGGGGGGAGCTGTTTTTT	CASSLRTSGGRGELFF
.	.	TRBV4-1	TRBJ2-7	TGCGCCAGCAGCCTCTACATTAGGACAGATAGCTCCTACGAGCAGTACTTC	CASSLYIRTDSSYEQYF
TRBD1	few	TRBV6-4	TRBJ2-6	TGTGCCAGCAGTGAGACAGGGGGCTCTGGGGCCAACGTCCTGACTTTC	CASSETGGSGANVLTF
.	.	TRBV19	TRBJ1-5	TGTGCCAGTACCCCGGGGGACCTTAGCAATCAGCCCCAGCATTTT	CASTPGDLSNQPQHF
.	.	TRBV6-5	TRBJ2-1	TGTGCCAGCAGTTACCGCCCTCCCTTTGCGGGTGAGCAGTTCTTC	CASSYRPPFAGEQFF
TRBD1	.	TRBV4-2	TRBJ1-3	TGTGCCAGCAGCCAAGATCTTCGGGACAGGATCATATATTTT	CASSQDLRDRIIYF
TRBD2	few	TRBV29-1	TRBJ2-3	TGCAGCGAATCGAAAACTAGCGGGGATACCACAGATACGCAGTATTTT	CSESKTSGDTTDTQYF
.	few	TRBV7-3	TRBJ1-1	TGTGCCAGCAGCTTAGCGGGGCCTGCTTCCTCGGGCGCTTTCTTT	CASSLAGPASSGAFF
.	.	TRBV19	TRBJ1-2	TGTGCCAGTAGTAGACTTCAGGGGCGAAACTATGGCTACACCTTC	CASSRLQGRNYGYTF
.	.	TRBV7-2	TRBJ2-3	TGTGCCAGCAGGGTGGGGCGGGCTAGCGACGGTACGCAGTATTTT	CASRVGRASDGTQYF
.	.	TRBV15	TRBJ1-4	TGTGCCACCAGCAGAGATCGCCCCGGCGGTAATGAAAAACTGTTTTTT	CATSRDRPGGNEKLFF
TRBD2	.	TRBV6-5	TRBJ2-3	TGTGCCAGCGGTTTAGCGGGGATAGGCACAGATACGCAGTATTTT	CASGLAGIGTDTQYF
.	.	TRBV10-2	TRBJ1-4	TGCGCCAGCAGTGACCGTGGAGGGTCTAATGAAAAACTGTTTTTT	CASSDRGGSNEKLFF
.	.	TRBV4-1	TRBJ1-3	TGCGCCAGCAGCCGTACAGGGACGTCTGGAAACACCATATATTTT	CASSRTGTSGNTIYF
TRBD1	.	TRBV27	TRBJ1-2	TGTGCCAGCAGTCCTCAAAGTGACAGGGCGGCTGGCTACACCTTC	CASSPQSDRAAGYTF
.	.	TRBV6-1	TRBJ2-3	TGTGCCAGCAGTGAACGGTGGTTTTCCACAGATACGCAGTATTTT	CASSERWFSTDTQYF
.	.	TRBV28	TRBJ1-2	TGTGCCAGCAGTTTAACCAGGGATGGCTACACCTTC	CASSLTRDGYTF
TRBD1	.	TRBV7-9	TRBJ1-5	TGTGCCAGCAGCCACAGACAGGGGACTTATAGCAATCAGCCCCAGCATTTT	CASSHRQGTYSNQPQHF
TRBD1	.	TRBV29-1	TRBJ1-1	TGCAGCGTTCTAGGACAGGGTAACACTGAAGCTTTCTTT	CSVLGQGNTEAFF
TRBD2	.	TRBV11-2	TRBJ2-5	TGTGCCAGCAGCCCGTTCCGGGCGGGGCGGGGGGGCCGGGAGACCCAGTACTTC	CASSPFRAGRGGRETQYF
TRBD1	once	TRBV15	TRBJ2-1	TGTGCCACCAGCAGATTGGGTGGGACAGGCGTTAATGAGCAGTTCTTC	CATSRLGGTGVNEQFF
.	few	TRBV5-4	TRBJ2-7	TGTGCCAGCAGCATCCAGGGTATCCACGAGCAGTACTTC	CASSIQGIHEQYF
TRBD2	.	TRBV7-6	TRBJ2-1	TGTGCCAGCAGCCCCGCCGGGCGGGGGGGCACTGAGCAGTTCTTC	CASSPAGRGGTEQFF
TRBD1	.	TRBV19	TRBJ2-7	TGTGCCAGTAGCCGACGAGGGGGCCTACACTCCTACGAGCAGTACTTC	CASSRRGGLHSYEQYF
TRBD2	.	TRBV2	TRBJ2-7	TGTGCCAGCAGTGAAGGGCTAGCGGGGATCAACGAGCAGTACTTC	CASSEGLAGINEQYF
.	.	TRBV6-6	TRBJ2-6	TGTTCTTCCACCTCTGGGGCCAACGGCCTGACTTTC	CSSTSGANGLTF
TRBD2	.	TRBV4-3	TRBJ2-2	TGCGCCAGCAGCCAAGGACTAGCGGGGGGAGTTCGCACCGGGGAGCTGTTTTTT	CASSQGLAGGVRTGELFF
TRBD1	.	TRBV5-1	TRBJ1-5	TGCGCCAGCAGCCCCGGGACAGGGGACAATCAGCCCCAGCATTTT	CASSPGTGDNQPQHF
TRBD2	.	TRBV7-9	TRBJ2-3	TGTGCCAGCAGCTCCTCCCCGACCCTGTGGCGGGGGGACACAGATACGCAGTATTTT	CASSSSPTLWRGDTDTQYF
TRBD1	.	TRBV10-3	TRBJ1-5	TGTGCCATCAGCGCCGACAGGGCTCGACAGCCCCAGCATTTT	CAISADRARQPQHF
.	.	TRBV4-3	TRBJ1-1	TGCGCCAGCAGCCAAGCCCATAAAAAGGGAGAAAACACTGAAGCTTTCTTT	CASSQAHKKGENTEAFF
.	.	TRBV7-6	TRBJ1-6	TGTGCCAGCTCCCGTGGCCAGGGGAGCTCCTATAATTCACCCCTCCACTTT	CASSRGQGSSYNSPLHF
TRBD1	.	TRBV10-3	TRBJ1-5	TGTGCCATCAGTGAGTCCAGGGGGCGCGAGCCCCAGCATTTT	CAISESRGREPQHF
.	.	TRBV4-1	TRBJ2-7	TGCGCCAGCAGCCAACAGGATCTCGGTAGCTCCTACGAGCAGTACTTC	CASSQQDLGSSYEQYF
TRBD1	once	TRBV7-7	TRBJ2-5	TGTGCCAGCAGCTTAGACAGGGGCCAAGAGACCCAGTACTTC	CASSLDRGQETQYF
TRBD2	once	TRBV9	TRBJ2-1	TGTGCCAGCAGCCCTGGGACTAGTAGGGGGAGTCGCTCCTACAATGAGCAGTTCTTC	CASSPGTSRGSRSYNEQFF
.	.	TRBV6-5	TRBJ1-3	TGTGCCAGCAGCCTCACCCCGGGAGCTGGAAACACCATATATTTT	CASSLTPGAGNTIYF
.	few	TRBV9	TRBJ1-2	TGTGCCAGCAGCCTACGGAACTATGGCTACACCTTC	CASSLRNYGYTF
.	.	TRBV6-5	TRBJ2-7	TGTGCCAGCAGTTACTCGTCGGGAGCGCCCAACTACGAGCAGTACTTC	CASSYSSGAPNYEQYF
.	.	TRBV15	TRBJ1-5	TGTGCCACCAGCAGAGATCTGTATCAGCCCCAGCATTTT	CATSRDLYQPQHF